These 2 T cell receptor beta chains share one sample of origin, sequenced in a study of patients and donors after allogeneic stem cell transplantation. TCRdb re-called the RT-PCR reads through MiXCR, storing one row per CDR3 protein. Here the sample spans about a million distinct CDR3 sequences, approximately 19% being singletons. Sequenced input: blood, either unsorted or a sorted T cell fraction (not recorded which). These receptors all come from a human donor who was either an allogeneic HSCT recipient or a stem cell or donor lymphocyte infusion donor (not recorded which). It is not recorded whose cells these are; they may come from a transplant donor.

The chain links TRBV7-2 to TRBJ2-3; 7 positions match TRBD1. The germline gives CDR1 SGHTA, CDR2 FQGNSA. V was pared by 3 bases and J by 4 bases, with 7 bases of the junction left unmatched. CDR3 length: 15 amino acids. The CDR3 DNA sequence: TGTGCCAGCAGCTTGGACAGGTCAGGGGCAGATACGCAGTATTTT. This translates into CASSLDRSGADTQYF.

This rearrangement joins TRBV11-3 to TRBJ2-1; D remains unclear. Deletions cut 4 bases from V and 7 bases from J, with 8 bases between. The V gene's germline CDR1 is SGHNT and CDR2 YENEEA. The CDR3 consists of 12 residues. Here the CDR3 reads CASSSDDNEQFF. The DNA for the CDR3 is TGTGCCAGCAGCTCCGATGATAATGAGCAGTTCTTC.